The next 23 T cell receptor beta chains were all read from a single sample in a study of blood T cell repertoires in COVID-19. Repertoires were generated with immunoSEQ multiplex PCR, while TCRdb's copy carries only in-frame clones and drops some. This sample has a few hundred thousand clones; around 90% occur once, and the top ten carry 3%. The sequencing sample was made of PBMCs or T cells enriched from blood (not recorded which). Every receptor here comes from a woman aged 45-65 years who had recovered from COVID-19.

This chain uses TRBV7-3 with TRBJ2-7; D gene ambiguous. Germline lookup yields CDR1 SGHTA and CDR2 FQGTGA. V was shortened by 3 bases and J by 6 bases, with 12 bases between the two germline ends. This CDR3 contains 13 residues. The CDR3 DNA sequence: TGTGCCAGCAGCTTGTCAGCGATTTCCGAGCAGTACTTC. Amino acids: CASSLSAISEQYF.

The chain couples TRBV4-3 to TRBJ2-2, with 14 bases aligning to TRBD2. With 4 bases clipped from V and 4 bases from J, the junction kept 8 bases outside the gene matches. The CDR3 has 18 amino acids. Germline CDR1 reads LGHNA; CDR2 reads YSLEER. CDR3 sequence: CASSLGTSGRWGTGELFF. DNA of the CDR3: TGCGCCAGCAGCCTTGGGACTAGCGGGAGATGGGGCACCGGGGAGCTGTTTTTT.

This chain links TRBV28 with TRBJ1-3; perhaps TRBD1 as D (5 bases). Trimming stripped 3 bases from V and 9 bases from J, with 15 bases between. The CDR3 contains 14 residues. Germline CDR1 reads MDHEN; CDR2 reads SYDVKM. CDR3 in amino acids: CASSFEGQRGTIYF. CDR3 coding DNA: TGTGCCAGCAGTTTCGAGGGGCAGCGGGGCACCATATATTTT.

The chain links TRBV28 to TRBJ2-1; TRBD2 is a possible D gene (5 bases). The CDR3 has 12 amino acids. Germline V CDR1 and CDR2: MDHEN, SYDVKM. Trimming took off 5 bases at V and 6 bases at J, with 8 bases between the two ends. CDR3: CASSREFNEQFF. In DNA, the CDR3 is TGTGCCAGCAGTAGGGAGTTCAATGAGCAGTTCTTC.

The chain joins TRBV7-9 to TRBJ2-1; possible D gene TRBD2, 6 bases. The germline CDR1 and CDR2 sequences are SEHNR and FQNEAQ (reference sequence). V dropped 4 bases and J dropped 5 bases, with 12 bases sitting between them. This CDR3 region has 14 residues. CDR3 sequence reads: CASSSGLLNNEQFF. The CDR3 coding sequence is TGTGCCAGCAGCTCGGGACTTCTCAACAATGAGCAGTTCTTC.

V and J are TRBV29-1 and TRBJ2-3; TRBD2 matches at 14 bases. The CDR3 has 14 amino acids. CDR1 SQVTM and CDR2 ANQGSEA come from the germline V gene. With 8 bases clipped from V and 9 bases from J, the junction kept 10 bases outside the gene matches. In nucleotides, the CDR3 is TGCAGCACCCGACTAGCGGGAGGGCCGGCGACGCAGTATTTT. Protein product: CSTRLAGGPATQYF.

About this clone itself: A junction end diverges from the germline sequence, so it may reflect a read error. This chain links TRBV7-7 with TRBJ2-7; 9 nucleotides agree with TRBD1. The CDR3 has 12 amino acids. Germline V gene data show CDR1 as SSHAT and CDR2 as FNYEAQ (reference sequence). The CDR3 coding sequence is TGTGCTAGCAGTTTGACAGGGGGCGAGCAGTACTTC. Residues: CASSLTGGEQYF.

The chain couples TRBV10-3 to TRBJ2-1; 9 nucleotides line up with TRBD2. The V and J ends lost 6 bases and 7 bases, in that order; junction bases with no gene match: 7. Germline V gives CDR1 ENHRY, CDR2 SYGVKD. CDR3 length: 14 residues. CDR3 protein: CAISISGSLNEQFF. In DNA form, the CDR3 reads TGTGCCATCAGCATTAGCGGGAGTCTGAATGAGCAGTTCTTC.

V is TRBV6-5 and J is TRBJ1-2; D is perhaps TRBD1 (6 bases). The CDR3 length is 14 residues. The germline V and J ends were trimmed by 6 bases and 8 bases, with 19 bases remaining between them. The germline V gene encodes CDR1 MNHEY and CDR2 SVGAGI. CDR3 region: CASRQPGGQQGYTF. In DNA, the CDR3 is TGTGCCAGCAGACAGCCGGGGGGGCAGCAGGGCTACACCTTC.

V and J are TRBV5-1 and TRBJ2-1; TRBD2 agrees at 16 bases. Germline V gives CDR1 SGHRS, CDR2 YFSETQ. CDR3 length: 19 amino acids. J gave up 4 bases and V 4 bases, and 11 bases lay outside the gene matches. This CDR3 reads CASSITGLAGGPVYNEQFF. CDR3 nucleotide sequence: TGCGCCAGCAGCATCACGGGACTAGCGGGAGGGCCTGTGTACAATGAGCAGTTCTTC.

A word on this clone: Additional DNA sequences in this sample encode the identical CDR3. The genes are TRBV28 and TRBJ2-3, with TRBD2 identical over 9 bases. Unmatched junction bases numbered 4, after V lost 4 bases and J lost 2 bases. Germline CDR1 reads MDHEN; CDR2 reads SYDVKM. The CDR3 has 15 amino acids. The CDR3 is CASSSAGGPTDTQYF. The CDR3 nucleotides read TGTGCCAGCAGTTCAGCGGGAGGTCCCACAGATACGCAGTATTTT.

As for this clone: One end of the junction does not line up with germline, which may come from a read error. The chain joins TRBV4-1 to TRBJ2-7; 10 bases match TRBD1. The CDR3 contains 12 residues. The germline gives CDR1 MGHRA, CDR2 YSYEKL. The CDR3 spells CASSPTWDRGEF. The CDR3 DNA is TGCGCCAGCAGCCCAACATGGGACAGGGGCGAGTTC.

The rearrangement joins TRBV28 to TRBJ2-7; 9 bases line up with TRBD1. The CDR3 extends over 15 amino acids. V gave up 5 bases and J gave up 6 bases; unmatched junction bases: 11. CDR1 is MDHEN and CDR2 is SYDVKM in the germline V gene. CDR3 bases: TGTGCCAGCAGTACGGAGACAGGGGGATGGAGCGAGCAGTACTTC. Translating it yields CASSTETGGWSEQYF.

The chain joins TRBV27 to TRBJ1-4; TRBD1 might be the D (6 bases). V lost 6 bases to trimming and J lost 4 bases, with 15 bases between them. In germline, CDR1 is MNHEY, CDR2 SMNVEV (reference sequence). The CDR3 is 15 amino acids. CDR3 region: CASSSLDSINEKLFF. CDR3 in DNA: TGTGCCAGCAGCTCCCTGGACAGCATTAATGAAAAACTGTTTTTT. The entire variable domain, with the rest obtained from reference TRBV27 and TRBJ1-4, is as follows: EAQVTQNPRYLITVTGKKLTVTCSQNMNHEYMSWYRQDPGLGLRQIYYSMNVEVTDKGDVPEGYKVSRKEKRNFPLILESPSPNQTSLYFCASSSLDSINEKLFFGSGTQLSVL.

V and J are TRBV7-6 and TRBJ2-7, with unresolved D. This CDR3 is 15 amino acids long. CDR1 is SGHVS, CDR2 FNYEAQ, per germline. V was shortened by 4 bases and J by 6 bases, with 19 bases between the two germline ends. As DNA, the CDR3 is TGTGCCAGCAGCTCCTTGGCTAGTCCCTCCACCGAGCAGTACTTC. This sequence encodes CASSSLASPSTEQYF.

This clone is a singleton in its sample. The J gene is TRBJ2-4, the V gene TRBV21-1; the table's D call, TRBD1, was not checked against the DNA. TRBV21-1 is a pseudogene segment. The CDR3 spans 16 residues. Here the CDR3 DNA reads TGTGCCAGCAGCAAATGGGCAAACTTAGCCAAAAACATTCAGTACTTC. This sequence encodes CASSKWANLAKNIQYF.

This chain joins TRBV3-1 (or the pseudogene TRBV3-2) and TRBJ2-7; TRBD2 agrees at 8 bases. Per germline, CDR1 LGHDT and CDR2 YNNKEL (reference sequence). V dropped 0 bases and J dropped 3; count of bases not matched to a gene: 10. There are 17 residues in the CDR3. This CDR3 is CASSQDNVAGGRYEQYF. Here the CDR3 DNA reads TGTGCCAGCAGCCAAGATAACGTTGCGGGAGGTCGCTACGAGCAGTACTTC.

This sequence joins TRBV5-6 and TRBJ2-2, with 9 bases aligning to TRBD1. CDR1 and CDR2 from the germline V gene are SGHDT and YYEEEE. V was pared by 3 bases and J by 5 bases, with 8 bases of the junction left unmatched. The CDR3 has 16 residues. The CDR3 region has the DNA TGTGCCAGCAGCTCCCTACAGGGGGCTATGACCGGGGAGCTGTTTTTT. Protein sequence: CASSSLQGAMTGELFF.

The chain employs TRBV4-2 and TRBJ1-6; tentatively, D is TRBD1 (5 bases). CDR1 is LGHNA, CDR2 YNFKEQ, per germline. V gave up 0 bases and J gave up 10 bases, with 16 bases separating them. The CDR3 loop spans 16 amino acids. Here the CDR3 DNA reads TGTGCCAGCAGCCAAGATCATGGGGGGTCCGAATCACCCCTCCACTTT. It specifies CASSQDHGGSESPLHF.

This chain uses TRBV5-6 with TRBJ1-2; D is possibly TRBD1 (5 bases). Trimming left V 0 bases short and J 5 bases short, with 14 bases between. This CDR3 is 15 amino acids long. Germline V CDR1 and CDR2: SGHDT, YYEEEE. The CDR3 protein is CASSLVGREEYGYTF. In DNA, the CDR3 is TGTGCCAGCAGCTTGGTGGGCAGGGAGGAGTATGGCTACACCTTC.

The CDR3 DNA reads as TGTGCCAGCAGGACTGATTCGAACACTGAAGCTTTCTTT. This translates into CASRTDSNTEAFF. The chain uses TRBV2 and TRBJ1-1; unclear D gene. The V and J ends lost 6 bases and 1 base respectively, with 9 bases between them. The germline V gene encodes CDR1 SNHLY and CDR2 FYNNEI. This CDR3 has 13 amino acids.

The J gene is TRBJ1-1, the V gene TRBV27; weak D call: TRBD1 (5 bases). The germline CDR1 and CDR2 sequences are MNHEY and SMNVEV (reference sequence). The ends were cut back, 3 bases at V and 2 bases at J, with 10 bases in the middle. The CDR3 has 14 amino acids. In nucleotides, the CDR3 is TGTGCCAGCAGTTTTTCCAGGGTCAACACTGAAGCTTTCTTT. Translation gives CASSFSRVNTEAFF.

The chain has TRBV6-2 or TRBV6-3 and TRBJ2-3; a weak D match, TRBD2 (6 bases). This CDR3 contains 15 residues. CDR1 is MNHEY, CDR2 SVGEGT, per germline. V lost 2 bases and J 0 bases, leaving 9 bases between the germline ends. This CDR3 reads CASSYAGSSTDTQYF. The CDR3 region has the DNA TGTGCCAGCAGTTACGCGGGAAGCAGCACAGATACGCAGTATTTT.